A single sample gave rise to the 18 T cell receptor beta chains below, sequenced in a study of T cells after yellow fever vaccination. TCRdb used MiXCR to reprocess the 5' RACE reads, holding one entry per CDR3 protein. The sample holds about 130,000 distinct CDR3 sequences, 7.5% to 10% seen once. Sequencing used CD8+ T cells sorted from PBMCs, obtained on the day of the yellow fever booster vaccination. All receptors derive from a man between 18 and 29 years old who received the YFV17D yellow fever vaccine.

This clonotype appeared a few times. The chain couples TRBV2 to TRBJ2-3; the match to TRBD2 covers 14 bases. CDR3 size: 14 residues. The ends lost 5 bases at V and 8 bases at J; junction bases unmatched: 3. Germline V gene data show CDR1 as SNHLY and CDR2 as FYNNEI. The CDR3 sequence is CASSRTSGGPTQYF. In nucleotides, the CDR3 is TGTGCCAGCAGTAGGACTAGCGGGGGGCCTACGCAGTATTTT. Looking up the rest from reference TRBV2 and TRBJ2-3 gives the full variable domain: EPEVTQTPSHQVTQMGQEVILRCVPISNHLYFYWYRQILGQKVEFLVSFYNNEISEKSEIFDDQFSVERPDGSNFTLKIRSTKLEDSAMYFCASSRTSGGPTQYFGPGTRLTVL.

The rearrangement joins TRBV20-1 to TRBJ2-2; 11 positions match TRBD1. Germline V gene lookup returns CDR1 DFQATT and CDR2 SNEGSKA (reference sequence). This CDR3 has 16 residues. With 1 base clipped from V and 8 bases from J, the junction kept 9 bases outside the gene matches. CDR3 sequence: CSARALGQGVAGELFF. The CDR3 DNA is TGCAGTGCTAGAGCCCTGGGACAGGGGGTGGCAGGGGAGCTGTTTTTT.

This clonotype was counted a few times. The chain employs TRBV7-9 and TRBJ2-1, with 12 bases fitting TRBD2. The CDR3 extends over 15 amino acids. The V segment lost 4 bases and the J segment 7 bases; nucleotides outside the gene matches: 5. CDR1 and CDR2 (germline): SEHNR, FQNEAQ (reference sequence). The CDR3 nucleotides are TGTGCCAGCAGCTCCCCTAGCGGGGGGGAAAATGAGCAGTTCTTC. This sequence encodes CASSSPSGGENEQFF.

On this clonotype: A single base separates this from a much larger clone, so it may be a read error. V is TRBV4-1 and J is TRBJ2-6; maybe TRBD1 (6 bases). The CDR3 is made up of 18 amino acids. CDR1 is MGHRA, CDR2 YSYEKL, per germline. The CDR3, as DNA: TGCGCCAGCAGCCAAGGTTCGGACAGTCACTCTGGGGCCATCGTCCTGACTTTC. Encoded protein: CASSQGSDSHSGAIVLTF.

This clonotype has at least ten counts. The chain links TRBV19 to TRBJ2-4; 7 nucleotides align to TRBD2. Germline V gene lookup returns CDR1 LNHDA and CDR2 SQIVND (reference sequence). CDR3 size: 16 residues. The V gene end was trimmed by 6 bases and the J gene end by 0 bases; junction bases not matched to a gene: 8. The DNA for the CDR3 is TGTGCCAGTAGCCAGGGAGGGGCTTTAGCCAAAAACATTCAGTACTTC. Residues: CASSQGGALAKNIQYF.

The genes are TRBV15 and TRBJ2-3; D uncertain. CDR3 length: 15 amino acids. Deletions cut 0 bases from V and 5 bases from J, with 12 bases between. The germline V gene has CDR1 LNHNV and CDR2 YYDKDF (reference sequence). Here the CDR3 reads CATSRDRAGRDTQYF. In nucleotides, the CDR3 is TGTGCCACCAGCAGAGATCGGGCAGGTCGAGATACGCAGTATTTT.

In its sample, this clonotype was seen a few times. J is TRBJ2-1 and V is TRBV18, with D maybe TRBD1 (6 bases). Deletions cut 3 bases from V and 0 bases from J, with 12 bases between. This CDR3 has 16 residues. Germline V gene lookup returns CDR1 KGHSH and CDR2 LQKENI. The CDR3 nucleotides read TGTGCCAGCTCACCGACTACAGGGAGCTCCTACAATGAGCAGTTCTTC. Translated, it gives CASSPTTGSSYNEQFF.

This clonotype was counted at least ten times. The rearrangement joins TRBV12-5 to TRBJ2-1, with 10 bases fitting TRBD1. V lost 2 bases, J lost 8 bases, and 6 bases stayed unmatched. This CDR3 has 15 amino acids. The germline V gene encodes CDR1 LGHNT and CDR2 FRNRAP. The CDR3 reads CASGLTGTGEDEQFF. CDR3 sequence (DNA): TGTGCTAGTGGTTTGACCGGGACAGGGGAAGATGAGCAGTTCTTC.

The V and J genes are TRBV2 and TRBJ2-4; 8 nucleotides match TRBD1. Unmatched junction bases numbered 2, after V lost 2 bases and J lost 5 bases. Germline lookup yields CDR1 SNHLY and CDR2 FYNNEI. The CDR3 spans 14 residues. The CDR3 is CASSEPQGENIQYF. CDR3 bases: TGTGCCAGCAGTGAACCACAGGGGGAAAACATTCAGTACTTC.

J is TRBJ2-7 and V is TRBV4-1; 10 positions agree with TRBD1. The germline V gene encodes CDR1 MGHRA and CDR2 YSYEKL. The CDR3 is made up of 15 amino acids. J lost 1 base, V lost 4 bases, and 4 bases had no gene match. In nucleotides, the CDR3 is TGCGCCAGCAGCCTCGGGACAGGGGATTCCTACGAGCAGTACTTC. This gives the protein CASSLGTGDSYEQYF.

This clonotype was seen a handful of times. The V and J genes are TRBV3-1 and TRBJ2-7, with D possibly TRBD1 on 5 matching bases. The CDR3 is made up of 18 amino acids. Between the trimmed V and J ends, which lost 6 bases and 3 bases, there was a span of 27 bases. Germline V lookup: CDR1 LGHDT, CDR2 YNNKEL (reference sequence). The CDR3: CASRGLRTPLGFNYEQYV. The CDR3 DNA sequence: TGTGCCAGCAGGGGGCTTAGGACACCCCTCGGGTTTAACTACGAGCAGTACGTC.

The chain has TRBV4-1 and TRBJ2-1, with D perhaps matching TRBD2 (7 bases). CDR3 length equals 16 residues. Trimming took off 0 bases at V and 7 bases at J, with 16 bases between the two ends. Germline CDR1 MGHRA, CDR2 YSYEKL. CDR3 amino acids: CASSQDRGGAVNEQFF. Written as DNA, the CDR3 is TGCGCCAGCAGCCAAGATAGAGGGGGGGCGGTAAATGAGCAGTTCTTC.

Only a few counts were recorded for this clonotype. This sequence joins TRBV7-9 and TRBJ1-5; D is uncertain. Trimming took off 0 bases at V and 7 bases at J, with 10 bases between the two ends. The CDR3 length is 14 residues. Germline CDR1 SEHNR, CDR2 FQNEAQ (reference sequence). DNA of the CDR3: TGTGCCAGCAGCTTAGCGGGCGCGGTCCAGCCCCAGCATTTT. Its protein is CASSLAGAVQPQHF.

The rearrangement joins TRBV9 to TRBJ2-1; the D gene is possibly TRBD2 (6 bases). This CDR3 region has 16 residues. Germline V gene sequence: CDR1 SGDLS, CDR2 YYNGEE. Between the trimmed V and J ends, which lost 0 bases and 7 bases, there was a span of 17 bases. The CDR3 region has the DNA TGTGCCAGCAGCGTAGTAGGAGGGTTTGATTATAATGAGCAGTTCTTC. It yields the protein CASSVVGGFDYNEQFF.

This sequence joins TRBV7-9 and TRBJ2-5; a weak D match, TRBD1 (5 bases). V lost 2 bases to trimming and J lost 1 base, with 5 bases between them. CDR3 size: 13 residues. CDR1 is SEHNR, CDR2 FQNEAQ, per germline (reference sequence). CDR3 sequence reads: CASSLQGQETQYF. The CDR3 DNA reads as TGTGCCAGCAGCTTACAGGGCCAAGAGACCCAGTACTTC.

The V call is TRBV16, the J call TRBJ1-6, with D perhaps TRBD1 (6 bases). Trimming took off 5 bases at V and 10 bases at J, with 15 bases between the two ends. The germline V gene has CDR1 KGHSY and CDR2 FQNENV. The CDR3 sequence is 14 residues long. The CDR3 DNA reads TGTGCCAGCAGCACCCTCGGGGGCGACTCACCCCTCCACTTT. Translating gives CASSTLGGDSPLHF.

This clonotype was recorded a few times. This sequence joins TRBV9 and TRBJ1-2, with D perhaps TRBD1 (5 bases). The germline V gene encodes CDR1 SGDLS and CDR2 YYNGEE. The V end was cut by 7 bases, the J end by 2 bases, with 15 bases between. The CDR3 contains 14 residues. Here the CDR3 DNA reads TGTGCCAGCGCGGTGGGGGGACCGAACTATGGCTACACCTTC. Encoded protein: CASAVGGPNYGYTF. Full variable domain (outside the CDR3, taken from reference TRBV9 and TRBJ1-2): DSGVTQTPKHLITATGQRVTLRCSPRSGDLSVYWYQQSLDQGLQFLIQYYNGEERAKGNILERFSAQQFPDLHSELNLSSLELGDSALYFCASAVGGPNYGYTFGSGTRLTVV.

This clonotype was seen a few times. The DNA for the CDR3 is TGTGCCAGCAGTCCGTCGGGGGGGCCGAACACCGGGGAGCTGTTTTTT. The encoded protein is CASSPSGGPNTGELFF. This chain connects TRBV27 to TRBJ2-2; 8 positions match TRBD2. This CDR3 region has 16 residues. The trim removed 5 bases at V and 0 bases at J, leaving 5 bases unmatched. CDR1 is MNHEY and CDR2 is SMNVEV in the germline V gene (reference sequence).